Presented here are 5 T cell receptor beta chains from one specimen sequenced in a study of OX40 agonist ivuxolimab in advanced cancers. Repertoires were generated with immunoSEQ multiplex PCR, while TCRdb's copy carries only in-frame clones and drops some. The data hold tens of thousands of clones, with 91% observed a single time. Sequencing was performed on CD4+ or CD8+ T cells sorted from blood, taken in a trial of the OX40 agonist ivuxolimab. These TCRs come from an adult with an advanced solid tumor such as melanoma, head and neck, liver or kidney cancer.

The gene calls are TRBV6-5 and TRBJ2-7, with D perhaps TRBD2 (6 bases). Germline V lookup: CDR1 MNHEY, CDR2 SVGAGI. This CDR3 region has 13 residues. Trimming cost V 7 bases and J 2 bases, with 12 bases left between them. The CDR3 region has the DNA TGTGCCAGCACCCCGGGACTTCCCTACGAGCAGTACTTC. Translating gives CASTPGLPYEQYF.

The V call is TRBV4-2, the J call TRBJ1-2; D is perhaps TRBD1 (5 bases). This CDR3 is 13 amino acids long. Germline CDR1 is LGHNA and CDR2 is YNFKEQ. V lost 5 bases to trimming and J lost 8 bases, with 15 bases between them. Here the CDR3 reads CASSLEGVGGYTF. The DNA of the CDR3 is TGTGCCAGCAGCTTAGAAGGGGTGGGCGGCTACACCTTC.

This clone has a single count. The chain employs TRBV4-1 and TRBJ1-1; possible D gene TRBD1, 5 bases. Germline CDR1 reads MGHRA; CDR2 reads YSYEKL. V lost 1 base, J lost 4 bases, and 16 bases lay in between. This CDR3 region has 16 residues. The CDR3 DNA follows: TGCGCCAGCAGCCAAGTAGGTCAGGGCAGGGTCACTGAAGCTTTCTTT. Translating gives CASSQVGQGRVTEAFF.

This clone is a singleton in its sample. Here the CDR3 DNA reads TGTGCCACCAGCAGGGCAGGGTTTCCGGACAATGAGCAGTTCTTC. Translating gives CATSRAGFPDNEQFF. The V gene is TRBV15, the J gene TRBJ2-1, with TRBD1 as a possible D gene (5 bases). V was pared by 3 bases and J by 5 bases, with 14 bases between. Germline V CDR1 and CDR2: LNHNV, YYDKDF (reference sequence). The CDR3 is made up of 15 amino acids.

The chain combines TRBV19 with TRBJ1-5; 7 nucleotides line up with TRBD1. There are 14 residues in the CDR3. From germline, CDR1 is LNHDA and CDR2 SQIVND (reference sequence). After removal of 10 bases from V and 4 bases from J, the junction contained 10 bases not matched to a gene. CDR3 sequence (DNA): TGTGCCACCGGGGACAGCGGAGGGAATCAGCCCCAGCATTTT. Translated, it gives CATGDSGGNQPQHF.